These 22 T cell receptor beta chains originate from one sample sequenced in a study of cytomegalovirus exposure and HLA in healthy donors. Produced via immunoSEQ multiplex PCR; TCRdb's table is partial and in-frame only. Of some 200,000 clones in the sample, around nine tenths were seen once. The sequenced sample was PBMCs. Source of these receptors: a woman between 18 and 29 years old in good health and CMV-seronegative.

This chain joins TRBV28 and TRBJ1-2, with D unclear. V was cut by 6 bases and J by 0 bases, with 20 bases left in between. There are 17 residues in the CDR3. The germline V gene has CDR1 MDHEN and CDR2 SYDVKM. The CDR3 sequence is CASRPQQARGANYGYTF. In nucleotides, the CDR3 is TGTGCCAGCAGGCCGCAACAAGCCCGGGGAGCTAACTATGGCTACACCTTC.

Only one count was recorded for this clone. V is TRBV11-3 and J is TRBJ2-1; D perhaps matches TRBD1 (5 bases). This CDR3 is 16 amino acids long. V gave up 5 bases and J gave up 8 bases, with 22 bases separating them. Germline V lookup: CDR1 SGHNT, CDR2 YENEEA. The CDR3 reads CASSPRTGRGRDEQFF. CDR3 in DNA: TGTGCCAGCAGCCCCCGAACGGGTAGGGGCAGGGATGAGCAGTTCTTC.

V gene TRBV4-1 combines with J gene TRBJ2-7; possibly TRBD1 for D (5 bases). CDR1 and CDR2 (germline): MGHRA, YSYEKL. V shed 6 bases and J shed 0 bases, with 12 bases lying between them. The CDR3 extends over 14 amino acids. The CDR3 DNA follows: TGCGCCAGCAGACACTCGGACAACTCCTACGAGCAGTACTTC. The encoded protein is CASRHSDNSYEQYF.

V gene TRBV19 combines with J gene TRBJ2-3; perhaps TRBD1 as D (6 bases). The ends were cut back, 6 bases at V and 0 bases at J, with 10 bases in the middle. Germline CDR1 reads LNHDA; CDR2 reads SQIVND (reference sequence). The CDR3 consists of 14 residues. Written as DNA, the CDR3 is TGTGCCAGTAGACAGGGATCTAGCACAGATACGCAGTATTTT. This gives the protein CASRQGSSTDTQYF.

This clone appeared a few times. The rearrangement joins TRBV7-3 to TRBJ1-2; weak D call: TRBD1 (5 bases). Deletions cut 2 bases from V and 6 bases from J, with 10 bases between. The CDR3 has 13 amino acids. The germline gives CDR1 SGHTA, CDR2 FQGTGA. CDR3 protein: CASSLFGGNGYTF. The DNA of the CDR3 is TGTGCCAGCAGCTTATTCGGGGGAAATGGCTACACCTTC.

The chain is built from TRBV4-2 and TRBJ1-1; TRBD1 agrees at 10 bases. Trimming at V came to 5 bases and at J to 0 bases, leaving 6 bases not matched to a gene. CDR3 size: 16 residues. Per the germline V gene, CDR1 is LGHNA and CDR2 is YNFKEQ. The CDR3 DNA reads TGTGCCAGCAGCTCAGGACAGGGGGGTATGAACACTGAAGCTTTCTTT. This translates into CASSSGQGGMNTEAFF.

A note on this clone: One end of the junction is discordant with germline, which a read error may explain. CDR3 in amino acids: CASSLGTGSTDTQYF. The CDR3 DNA reads as TGTGCTAGCAGCTTAGGGACAGGCAGCACAGATACGCAGTATTTT. The rearrangement joins TRBV7-7 to TRBJ2-3; 8 bases match TRBD1. The CDR3 sequence is 15 residues long. Germline assignment: CDR1 SSHAT and CDR2 FNYEAQ (reference sequence).

The table lists this clone with a count of one. The chain is built from TRBV29-1 and TRBJ1-1; possible D gene TRBD1, 6 bases. V shed 7 bases and J shed 2 bases, with 17 bases lying between them. Germline V gene data show CDR1 as SQVTM and CDR2 as ANQGSEA. The CDR3 has 14 amino acids. CDR3 region: CSGPQTGGNTEAFF. The CDR3 DNA sequence: TGCAGCGGTCCGCAGACAGGCGGAAACACTGAAGCTTTCTTT. Full variable domain (outside the CDR3, taken from reference TRBV29-1 and TRBJ1-1): SAVISQKPSRDICQRGTSLTIQCQVDSQVTMMFWYRQQPGQSLTLIATANQGSEATYESGFVIDKFPISRPNLTFSTLTVSNMSPEDSSIYLCSGPQTGGNTEAFFGQGTRLTVV.

The chain couples TRBV6-1 to TRBJ2-7; a possible D gene is TRBD2 (5 bases). CDR3 length: 13 amino acids. Trimming took 8 bases from V and 1 from J, leaving 12 bases between them. The germline CDR1 and CDR2 sequences are MNHNS and SASEGT. CDR3 nucleotides: TGTGCCAGCCTTCACGGAGGATCCTACGAGCAGTACTTC. It codes for CASLHGGSYEQYF.

The chain is built from TRBV18 and TRBJ2-7; 7 nucleotides line up with TRBD2. CDR1 is KGHSH and CDR2 is LQKENI in the germline V gene. The CDR3 runs to 16 residues. V lost 3 bases to trimming and J lost 4 bases; unmatched junction nucleotides: 12. The CDR3 region has the DNA TGTGCCAGCTCACCCCTTGGGAGGGAGGGCGGATACGAGCAGTACTTC. This encodes CASSPLGREGGYEQYF.

This chain joins TRBV30 and TRBJ2-3; D is uncertain. The germline V gene has CDR1 GTSNPN and CDR2 SVGIG (reference sequence). There are 11 residues in the CDR3. The V gene lost 2 bases and the J gene lost 4 bases, with 4 bases spanning the gap. The CDR3 here is CAWSQADTQYF. Here the CDR3 DNA reads TGTGCCTGGAGTCAGGCAGATACGCAGTATTTT.

The chain carries TRBV2 and TRBJ1-1, with TRBD1 identical over 7 bases. The CDR3 runs 13 residues. Germline V gene data show CDR1 as SNHLY and CDR2 as FYNNEI. J was trimmed by 1 base and V by 10 bases; bases with no gene match: 6. CDR3 bases: TGTGCCACCACCCGGGACAGGAACACTGAAGCTTTCTTT. Its protein product is CATTRDRNTEAFF.

Only a few counts were recorded for this clone. The rearrangement uses TRBV7-3 and TRBJ2-2; D remains unclear. The length of the CDR3 is 14 residues. The V end was cut by 5 bases, the J end by 4 bases, with 11 bases between. Per germline, CDR1 SGHTA and CDR2 FQGTGA. CDR3 nucleotides: TGTGCCAGCAGCCCTGCGAGTTCCACCGGGGAGCTGTTTTTT. The encoded protein is CASSPASSTGELFF.

The chain combines TRBV30 with TRBJ2-5; D perhaps matches TRBD1 (6 bases). The CDR3 is 12 residues long. Trimming removed 1 base from V and 4 bases from J, with 7 bases in between. Germline CDR1 and CDR2: GTSNPN and SVGIG (reference sequence). The chain's CDR3 is CAWSGRGETQYF. Here the CDR3 DNA reads TGTGCCTGGAGTGGCAGGGGAGAGACCCAGTACTTC.

The J gene is TRBJ2-5, the V gene TRBV28, with 16 bases lining up with TRBD2. CDR1 and CDR2 (germline): MDHEN, SYDVKM. J was trimmed by 4 bases and V by 5 bases; bases with no gene match: 10. This CDR3 is built from 18 residues. In nucleotides, the CDR3 is TGTGCCAGCAGTCCATCCGGGACTAGCGGGAGGGGGAGAGAGACCCAGTACTTC. Its translation is CASSPSGTSGRGRETQYF.

The chain joins TRBV5-4 to TRBJ2-3, with 9 bases lining up with TRBD2. The CDR3 sequence is 15 residues long. V shed 5 bases, J shed 0 bases, and the junction held 4 bases outside the gene matches. CDR1 and CDR2 (germline): SGHNT, YYREEE (reference sequence). In nucleotides, the CDR3 is TGTGCCAGCAGTCCCGGGACTAGCAGCACAGATACGCAGTATTTT. Protein product: CASSPGTSSTDTQYF.

This chain joins TRBV15 and TRBJ1-5, with D hard to call. The CDR3 is 15 residues long. Trimming took off 1 base at V and 5 bases at J, with 12 bases between the two ends. Germline V gives CDR1 LNHNV, CDR2 YYDKDF (reference sequence). The CDR3 reads CATSRVGSFDQPQHF. The CDR3 nucleotides are TGTGCCACCAGCAGAGTCGGGAGCTTTGATCAGCCCCAGCATTTT.

V usage is TRBV29-1 and J usage is TRBJ1-1; D ambiguous. V was trimmed by 4 bases and J by 6 bases, leaving 15 bases between them. The germline V gene encodes CDR1 SQVTM and CDR2 ANQGSEA. The CDR3 covers 13 residues. CDR3 nucleotide sequence: TGCAGCGTTGTAAGGAGGCTGACCCCTGAAGCTTTCTTT. Translated: CSVVRRLTPEAFF.

This clone was seen a handful of times. V gene TRBV5-5 combines with J gene TRBJ2-7, with 7 bases matching TRBD2. The trim removed 2 bases at V and 3 bases at J, leaving 5 bases unmatched. This CDR3 is 14 amino acids long. CDR1 SGHKS and CDR2 YYEKEE come from the germline V gene (reference sequence). The CDR3 bases are TGTGCCAGCAGCTTCAGAGGGAGGGACTACGAGCAGTACTTC. Protein product: CASSFRGRDYEQYF.

The J gene is TRBJ2-1, the V gene TRBV6-5; 8 bases map to TRBD2. This CDR3 contains 14 residues. Germline values: CDR1 MNHEY, CDR2 SVGAGI. The trim removed 2 bases at V and 8 bases at J, leaving 5 bases unmatched. CDR3 coding DNA: TGTGCCAGCAGTTACGCAGCGGGAGTCGATGAGCAGTTCTTC. Translation: CASSYAAGVDEQFF.

This clone was picked up one time. V usage is TRBV30 and J usage is TRBJ2-7, with D perhaps matching TRBD2 (5 bases). Per the germline V gene, CDR1 is GTSNPN and CDR2 is SVGIG (reference sequence). V was shortened by 2 bases and J by 4 bases, with 9 bases between the two germline ends. The CDR3 runs 12 residues. The DNA for the CDR3 is TGTGCCTGGAGTTACGGGATGTACGAGCAGTACTTC. As protein: CAWSYGMYEQYF.

The chain joins TRBV7-3 to TRBJ2-7; tentative D call: TRBD2 (6 bases). Germline loops: CDR1 SGHTA, CDR2 FQGTGA. The CDR3 spans 15 residues. V shed 5 bases and J shed 3 bases, with 17 bases lying between them. CDR3 loop: CASSEGGIQYYEQYF. CDR3 bases: TGTGCCAGCAGCGAAGGAGGGATTCAGTACTACGAGCAGTACTTC. Based on the CDR3 plus reference TRBV7-3 and TRBJ2-7, the full variable domain is GAGVSQTPSNKVTEKGKYVELRCDPISGHTALYWYRQSLGQGPEFLIYFQGTGAADDSGLPNDRFFAVRPEGSVSTLKIQRTERGDSAVYLCASSEGGIQYYEQYFGPGTRLTVT.